This T cell receptor beta chain was documented in a study of cytomegalovirus exposure and HLA in healthy donors. Deletions cut 5 bases from V and 2 bases from J, with 10 bases between. Germline V gene lookup returns CDR1 SEHNR and CDR2 FQNEAQ (reference sequence). The CDR3 consists of 13 residues. The repertoire was sequenced with immunoSEQ multiplex PCR; TCRdb's copy has only in-frame clones and lacks some. The data hold around 80,000 clones, with roughly 96% observed a single time. The rearrangement links TRBV7-9 to TRBJ2-7; tentative D call: TRBD2 (6 bases). The sequence came from a woman aged 18-30 years in good health and CMV-seronegative. Sequencing used PBMCs. The CDR3 DNA sequence: TGTGCCAGCAGCGCGGGACGAGCCTACGAGCAGTACTTC. Translated, it gives CASSAGRAYEQYF.